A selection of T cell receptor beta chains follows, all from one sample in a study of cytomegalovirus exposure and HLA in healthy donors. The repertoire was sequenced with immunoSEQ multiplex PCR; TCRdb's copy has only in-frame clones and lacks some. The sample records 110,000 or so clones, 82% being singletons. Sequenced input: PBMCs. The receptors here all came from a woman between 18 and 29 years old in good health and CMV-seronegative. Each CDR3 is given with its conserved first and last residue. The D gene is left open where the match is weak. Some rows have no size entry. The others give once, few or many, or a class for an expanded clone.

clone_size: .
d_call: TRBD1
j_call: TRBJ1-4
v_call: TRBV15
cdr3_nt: TGTGCCACCAGCAGGGGACAGGGTACCAATGAAAAACTGTTTTTT
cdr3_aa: CATSRGQGTNEKLFF

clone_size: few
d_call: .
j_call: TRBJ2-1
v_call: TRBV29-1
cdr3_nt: TGCAGCGTTAAACTCAGGGGTTTGGAGCAGTTCTTC
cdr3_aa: CSVKLRGLEQFF

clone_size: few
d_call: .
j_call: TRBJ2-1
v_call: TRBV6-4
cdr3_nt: TGTGCCAGCAGTGACTCCGGGAGCTCCTACAATGAGCAGTTCTTC
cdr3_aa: CASSDSGSSYNEQFF

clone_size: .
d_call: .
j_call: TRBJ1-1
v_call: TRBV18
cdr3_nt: TGTGCCAGCTCACCCCAGGGTGGGCACACTGAAGCTTTCTTT
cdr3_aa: CASSPQGGHTEAFF

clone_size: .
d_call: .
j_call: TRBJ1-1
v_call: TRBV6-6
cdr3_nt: TGTGCCAGCAGTTACGGACGAGCGGAGATGAACACTGAAGCTTTCTTT
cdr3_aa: CASSYGRAEMNTEAFF

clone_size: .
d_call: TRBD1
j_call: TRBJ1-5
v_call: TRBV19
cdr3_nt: TGTGCCAGTAGCGAGCAGGGGGGAAGCAATCAGCCCCAGCATTTT
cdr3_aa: CASSEQGGSNQPQHF

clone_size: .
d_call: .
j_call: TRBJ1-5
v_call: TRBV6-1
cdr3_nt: TGTGCCAGCAACCGGGGGGGTAGCAATCAGCCCCAGCATTTT
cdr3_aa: CASNRGGSNQPQHF

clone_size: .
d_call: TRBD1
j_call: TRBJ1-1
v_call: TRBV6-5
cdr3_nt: TGTGCCAGCAGTAGGACAGGGGGACCCAACACTGAAGCTTTCTTT
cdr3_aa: CASSRTGGPNTEAFF

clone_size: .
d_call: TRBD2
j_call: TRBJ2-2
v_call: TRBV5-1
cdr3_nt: TGCGCCAGCAGCTTTACTAGCGGGAGGACCGGGGAGCTGTTTTTT
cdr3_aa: CASSFTSGRTGELFF

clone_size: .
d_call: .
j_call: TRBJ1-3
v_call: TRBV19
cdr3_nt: TGTGCCAGTAGTATATTGTCCTTATCCTCTGGAAACACCATATATTTT
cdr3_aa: CASSILSLSSGNTIYF

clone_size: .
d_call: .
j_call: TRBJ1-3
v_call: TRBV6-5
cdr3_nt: TGTGCCAGCAGTTTGTCCCGTAGCTCTGGAAACACCATATATTTT
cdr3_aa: CASSLSRSSGNTIYF

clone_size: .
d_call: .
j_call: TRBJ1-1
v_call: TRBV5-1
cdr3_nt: TGCGCCAGCAGCGTTTCCGGGGGGAACACTGAAGCTTTCTTT
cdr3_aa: CASSVSGGNTEAFF

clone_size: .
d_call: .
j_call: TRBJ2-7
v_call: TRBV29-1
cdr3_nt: TGCAGCGTTGTGGACAGCTCCTACGAGCAGTACTTC
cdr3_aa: CSVVDSSYEQYF

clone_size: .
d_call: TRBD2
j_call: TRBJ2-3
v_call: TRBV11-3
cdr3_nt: TGTGCCAGCAGCTTAGGAGCGGGGGGTGGCACAGATACGCAGTATTTT
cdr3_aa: CASSLGAGGGTDTQYF

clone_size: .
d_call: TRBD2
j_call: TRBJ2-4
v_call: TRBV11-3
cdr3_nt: TGTGCCAGCAGACCACGGGGGGACCCCGGGGCCATTCAGTACTTC
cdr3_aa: CASRPRGDPGAIQYF

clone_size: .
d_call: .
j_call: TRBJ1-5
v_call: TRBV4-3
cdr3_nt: TGCGCCAGCAGCCAAGAATTGAGCGCTGAGCCCCAGCATTTT
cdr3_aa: CASSQELSAEPQHF

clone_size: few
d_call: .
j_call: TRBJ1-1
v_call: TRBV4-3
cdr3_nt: TGCGCCACCCGCGGGGGGGCGCGAGAAGCTTTCTTT
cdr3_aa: CATRGGAREAFF

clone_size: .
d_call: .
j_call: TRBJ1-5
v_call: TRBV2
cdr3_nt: TGTGCCAGCATTCAAGACCTGCCAGGGGGCAATCAGCCCCAGCATTTT
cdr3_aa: CASIQDLPGGNQPQHF

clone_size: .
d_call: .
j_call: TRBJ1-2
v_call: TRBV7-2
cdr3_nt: TGTGCCAGCAGCCTAAATTACAGGGAAGCTGGCTACACCTTC
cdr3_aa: CASSLNYREAGYTF

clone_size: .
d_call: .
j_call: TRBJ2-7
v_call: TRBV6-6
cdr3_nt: TGTGCCAGCAGCCTTCAACAGCTCTACGAGCAGTACTTC
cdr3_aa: CASSLQQLYEQYF

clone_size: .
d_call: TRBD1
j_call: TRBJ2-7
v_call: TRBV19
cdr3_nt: TGTGCCAGTAGTACTCCCGGGACAGGCTCCTACGAGCAGTACTTC
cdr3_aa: CASSTPGTGSYEQYF

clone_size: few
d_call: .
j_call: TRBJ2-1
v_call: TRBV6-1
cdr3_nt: TGTGCCAGCAGTGAAGGGGCGGGTTCCTACAATGAGCAGTTCTTC
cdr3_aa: CASSEGAGSYNEQFF

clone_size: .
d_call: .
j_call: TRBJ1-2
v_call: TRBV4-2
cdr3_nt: TGTGCCAGCAGCCAGGACCGGAGGTCTTATGGCTACACCTTC
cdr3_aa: CASSQDRRSYGYTF

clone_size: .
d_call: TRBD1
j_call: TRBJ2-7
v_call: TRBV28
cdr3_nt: TGTGCCAGCAGTTTGATACGACAGGGCCTCTACGAGCAGTACTTC
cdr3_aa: CASSLIRQGLYEQYF

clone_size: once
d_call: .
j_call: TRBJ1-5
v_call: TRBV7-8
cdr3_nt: TGTGCCAGCAGCTTAGGTCGGGGAACGGCTAACAATCAGCCCCAGCATTTT
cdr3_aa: CASSLGRGTANNQPQHF

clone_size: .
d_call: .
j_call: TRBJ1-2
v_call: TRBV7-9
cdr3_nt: TGTGCCAGCAGCTTAGATCAGGATTCCACAGTTTATGGCTACACCTTC
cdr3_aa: CASSLDQDSTVYGYTF

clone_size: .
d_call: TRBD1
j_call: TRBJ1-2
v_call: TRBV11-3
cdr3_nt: TGTGCCAGCAGCCCAGGACAGGTCTATGGCTACACCTTC
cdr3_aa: CASSPGQVYGYTF

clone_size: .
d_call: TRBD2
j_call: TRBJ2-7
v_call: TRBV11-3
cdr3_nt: TGTGCCAGCAGCCGGACTAGCGGGAGCTACGAGCAGTACTTC
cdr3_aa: CASSRTSGSYEQYF

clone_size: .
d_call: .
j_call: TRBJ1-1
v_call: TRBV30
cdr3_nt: TGTGCCTGGGGCCCGCGGGGCGGGAACACTGAAGCTTTCTTT
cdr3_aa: CAWGPRGGNTEAFF

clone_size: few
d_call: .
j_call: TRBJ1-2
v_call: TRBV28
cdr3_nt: TGTGCCAGCAGTTCCCCCCAGGGGTACCCCCCTGGCTACACCTTC
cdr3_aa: CASSSPQGYPPGYTF

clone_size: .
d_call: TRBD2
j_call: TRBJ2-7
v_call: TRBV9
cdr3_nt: TGTGCCAGCAGCCCGGGGGGGTACGGTTCCTACGAGCAGTACTTC
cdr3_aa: CASSPGGYGSYEQYF

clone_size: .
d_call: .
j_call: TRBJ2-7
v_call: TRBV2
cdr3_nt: TGTGCCAGCTGTGCTCTGAAACAGACCTCGGACGAGCAGTACTTC
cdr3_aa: CASCALKQTSDEQYF

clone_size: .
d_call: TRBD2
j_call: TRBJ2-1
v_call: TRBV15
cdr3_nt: TGTGCCACCAGCAGAGGGGCGGGAGGGTACAATGAGCAGTTCTTC
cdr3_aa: CATSRGAGGYNEQFF

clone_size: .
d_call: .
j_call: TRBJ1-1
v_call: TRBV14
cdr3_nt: TGTGCCAGCAGGCGGGGGGGCAGCATTGAAGCTTTCTTT
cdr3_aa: CASRRGGSIEAFF

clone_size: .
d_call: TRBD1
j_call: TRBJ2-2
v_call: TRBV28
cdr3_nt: TGTGCCAGCAGCGAGAGACAGGGGGCGCGCACCGGGGAGCTGTTTTTT
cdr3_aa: CASSERQGARTGELFF

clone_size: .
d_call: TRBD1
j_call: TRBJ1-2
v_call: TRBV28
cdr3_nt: TGTGCCAGCACGAAACAGGGGGAGAGGGACTATGGCTACACCTTC
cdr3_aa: CASTKQGERDYGYTF

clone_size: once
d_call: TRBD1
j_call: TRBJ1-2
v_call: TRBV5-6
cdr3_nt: TGTGCCAGCAGCTCCACAGGGGGCGAGGTTGATGGCTACACCTTC
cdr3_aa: CASSSTGGEVDGYTF

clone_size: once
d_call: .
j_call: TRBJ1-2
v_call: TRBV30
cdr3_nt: TGTGCCTGGAGTGAAGGGGCTGGCTACACCTTC
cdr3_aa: CAWSEGAGYTF

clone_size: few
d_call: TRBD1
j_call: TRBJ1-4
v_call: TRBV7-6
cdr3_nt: TGTGCCAGCAGCCAAGACGGGGGGACAGGGGCCGCCCTTAGTGAAAAACTGTTTTTT
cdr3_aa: CASSQDGGTGAALSEKLFF

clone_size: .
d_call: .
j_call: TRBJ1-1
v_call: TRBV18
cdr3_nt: TGTGCCAGCTCACCACCGGGCAACACTGAAGCTTTCTTT
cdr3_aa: CASSPPGNTEAFF

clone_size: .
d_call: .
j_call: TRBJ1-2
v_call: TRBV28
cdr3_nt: TGTGCCAGCAGTTCGCCGGGGTCAACCTATGGCTACACCTTC
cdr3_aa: CASSSPGSTYGYTF

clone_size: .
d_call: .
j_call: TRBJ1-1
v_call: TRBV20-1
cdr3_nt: TGCAGTGCCCCTTTGAACACTGAAGCTTTCTTT
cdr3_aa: CSAPLNTEAFF

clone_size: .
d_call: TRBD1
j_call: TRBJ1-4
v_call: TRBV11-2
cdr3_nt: TGTGCCAGCAGCGTTCCCGGGACAGGGAAGAAGTTTTTT
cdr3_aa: CASSVPGTGKKFF

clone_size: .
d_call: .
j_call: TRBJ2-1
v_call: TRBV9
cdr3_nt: TGTGCCAGCAGCAGGGGGGGTTGGCAGTTCTTC
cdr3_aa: CASSRGGWQFF

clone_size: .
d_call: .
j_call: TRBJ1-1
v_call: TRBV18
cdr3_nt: TGTGCCAGCTCACCGGGCAGGGACACTGAAGCTTTCTTT
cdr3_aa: CASSPGRDTEAFF

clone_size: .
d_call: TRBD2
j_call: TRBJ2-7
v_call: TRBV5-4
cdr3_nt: TGTGCCAGCAGCTTGGGGACTAGTAGCACCTACGAGCAGTACTTC
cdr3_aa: CASSLGTSSTYEQYF

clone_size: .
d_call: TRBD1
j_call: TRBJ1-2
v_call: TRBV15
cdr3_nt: TGTGCCACCAGCAGAGATCGCAGGGGGGACTATGGCTACACCTTC
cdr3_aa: CATSRDRRGDYGYTF

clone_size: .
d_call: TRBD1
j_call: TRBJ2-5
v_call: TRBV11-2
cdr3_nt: TGTGCCAGCAGCACGGACAGGGTTGAGACCCAGTACTTC
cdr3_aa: CASSTDRVETQYF

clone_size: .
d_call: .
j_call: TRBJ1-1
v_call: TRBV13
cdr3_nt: TGTGCCAGCAGCTTAAGCGGCAGGAGATTTGAAGCTTTCTTT
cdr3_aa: CASSLSGRRFEAFF

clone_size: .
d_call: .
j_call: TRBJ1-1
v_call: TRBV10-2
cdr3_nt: TGCGCCAGCAGTGACGCCCAGGGTAAACGTATGAACACTGAAGCTTTCTTT
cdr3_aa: CASSDAQGKRMNTEAFF

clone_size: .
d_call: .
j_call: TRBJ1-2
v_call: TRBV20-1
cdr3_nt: TGCAGTGCTCTCGTCTTATATGGCTACACCTTC
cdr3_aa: CSALVLYGYTF

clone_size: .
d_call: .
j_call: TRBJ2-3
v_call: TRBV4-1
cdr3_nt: TGCGCCAGCAGCCAAGTCGTGGGAGGTGGCACTAGCACAGATACGCAGTATTTT
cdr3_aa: CASSQVVGGGTSTDTQYF

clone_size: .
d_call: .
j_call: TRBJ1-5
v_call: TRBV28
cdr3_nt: TGTGCCAGCACGCACGGGGGGGCTTATAGCAATCAGCCCCAGCATTTT
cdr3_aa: CASTHGGAYSNQPQHF

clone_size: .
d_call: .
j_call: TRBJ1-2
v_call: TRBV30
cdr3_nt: TGTGCCTGGAGTGTACGGCAGATAGGGGATGGCTACACCTTC
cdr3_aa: CAWSVRQIGDGYTF